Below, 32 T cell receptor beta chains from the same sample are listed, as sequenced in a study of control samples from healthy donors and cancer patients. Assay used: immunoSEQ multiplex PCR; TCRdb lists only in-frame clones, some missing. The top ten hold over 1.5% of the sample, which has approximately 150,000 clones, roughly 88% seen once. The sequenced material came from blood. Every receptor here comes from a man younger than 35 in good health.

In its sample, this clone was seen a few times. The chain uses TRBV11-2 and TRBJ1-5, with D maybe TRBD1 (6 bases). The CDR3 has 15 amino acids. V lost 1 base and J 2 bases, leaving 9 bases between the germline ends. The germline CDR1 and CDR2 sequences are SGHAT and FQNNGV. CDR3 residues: CASSLAWGRNQPQHF. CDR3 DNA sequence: TGTGCCAGCAGCTTAGCATGGGGGCGCAATCAGCCCCAGCATTTT.

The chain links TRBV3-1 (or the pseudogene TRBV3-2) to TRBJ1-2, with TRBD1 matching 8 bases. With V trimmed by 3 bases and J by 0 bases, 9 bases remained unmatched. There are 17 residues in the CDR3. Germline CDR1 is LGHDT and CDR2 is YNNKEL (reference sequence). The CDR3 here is CASSHTPGQVANYGYTF. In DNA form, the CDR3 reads TGTGCCAGCAGCCACACGCCGGGACAGGTTGCTAACTATGGCTACACCTTC.

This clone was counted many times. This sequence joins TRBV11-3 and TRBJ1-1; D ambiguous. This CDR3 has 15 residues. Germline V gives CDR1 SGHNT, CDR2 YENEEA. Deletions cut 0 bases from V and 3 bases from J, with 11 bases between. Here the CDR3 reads CASSLDDTPDTEAFF. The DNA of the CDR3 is TGTGCCAGCAGCTTAGACGACACTCCGGACACTGAAGCTTTCTTT.

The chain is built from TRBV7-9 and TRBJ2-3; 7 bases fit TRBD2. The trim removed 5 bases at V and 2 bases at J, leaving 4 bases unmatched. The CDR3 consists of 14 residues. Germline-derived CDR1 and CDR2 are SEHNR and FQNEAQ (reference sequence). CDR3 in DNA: TGTGCCAGCAGCCCGGGGGGTCTCACAGATACGCAGTATTTT. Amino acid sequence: CASSPGGLTDTQYF.

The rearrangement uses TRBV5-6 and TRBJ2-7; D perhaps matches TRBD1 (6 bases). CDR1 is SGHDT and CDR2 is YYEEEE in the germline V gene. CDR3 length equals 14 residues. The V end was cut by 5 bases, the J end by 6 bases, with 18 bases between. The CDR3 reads CASSFGQSLFEQYF. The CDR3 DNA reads TGTGCCAGCAGTTTCGGACAGAGCCTTTTCGAGCAGTACTTC.

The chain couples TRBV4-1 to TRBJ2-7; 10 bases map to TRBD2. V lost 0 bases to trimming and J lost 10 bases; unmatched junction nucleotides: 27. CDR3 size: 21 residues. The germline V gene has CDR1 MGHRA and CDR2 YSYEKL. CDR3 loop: CASSQDGGAASGGLRTTRQYF. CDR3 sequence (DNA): TGCGCCAGCAGCCAAGATGGGGGCGCTGCTAGCGGGGGCTTGCGTACTACGAGACAGTACTTC.

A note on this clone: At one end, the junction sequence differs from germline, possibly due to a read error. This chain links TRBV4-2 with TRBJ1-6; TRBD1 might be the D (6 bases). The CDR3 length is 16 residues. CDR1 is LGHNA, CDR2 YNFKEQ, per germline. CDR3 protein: CASRQVVLQGRSPLHF. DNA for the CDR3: TGTGCCAGCAGACAAGTTGTATTACAGGGAAGGTCACCCCTCCACTTT.

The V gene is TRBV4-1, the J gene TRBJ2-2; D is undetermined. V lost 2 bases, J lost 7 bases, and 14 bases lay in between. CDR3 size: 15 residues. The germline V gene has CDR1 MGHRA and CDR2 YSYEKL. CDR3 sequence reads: CASSQTSRWDGELFF. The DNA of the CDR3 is TGCGCCAGCAGCCAAACTTCCCGTTGGGACGGGGAGCTGTTTTTT.

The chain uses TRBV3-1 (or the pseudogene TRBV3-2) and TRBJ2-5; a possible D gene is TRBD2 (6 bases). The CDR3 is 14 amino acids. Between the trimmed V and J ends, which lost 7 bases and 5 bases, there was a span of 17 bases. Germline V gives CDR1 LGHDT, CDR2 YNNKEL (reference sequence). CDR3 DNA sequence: TGTGCCAGCACCTCCGCGGGCAGCGGGGAGACCCAGTACTTC. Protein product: CASTSAGSGETQYF.

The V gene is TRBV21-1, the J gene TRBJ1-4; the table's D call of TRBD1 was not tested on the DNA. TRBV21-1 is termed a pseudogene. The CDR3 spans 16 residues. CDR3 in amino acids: CASIEGRGRGHEKLFF. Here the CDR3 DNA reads TGTGCCAGCATAGAAGGCAGGGGGCGAGGTCATGAAAAACTGTTTTTT.

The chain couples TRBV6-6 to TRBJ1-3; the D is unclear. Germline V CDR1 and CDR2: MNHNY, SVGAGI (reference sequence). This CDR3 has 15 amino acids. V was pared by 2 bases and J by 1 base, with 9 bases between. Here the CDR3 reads CASSYRGSSGNTIYF. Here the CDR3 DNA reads TGTGCCAGCAGTTACCGGGGTTCGTCTGGAAACACCATATATTTT.

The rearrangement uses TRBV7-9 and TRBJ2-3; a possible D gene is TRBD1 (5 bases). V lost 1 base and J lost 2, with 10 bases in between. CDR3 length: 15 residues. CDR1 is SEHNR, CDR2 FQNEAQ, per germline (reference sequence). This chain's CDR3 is CASSLDRFDTDTQYF. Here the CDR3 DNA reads TGTGCCAGCAGCTTAGACAGGTTCGACACAGATACGCAGTATTTT.

In nucleotides, the CDR3 is TGTGCCAGCTCACCACGCGGACAGAACAATGAGCAGTTCTTC. Translating gives CASSPRGQNNEQFF. J is TRBJ2-1 and V is TRBV18; D may be TRBD1 (6 bases). V was pared by 1 base and J by 5 bases, with 9 bases between. The CDR3 loop spans 14 amino acids. Germline-derived CDR1 and CDR2 are KGHSH and LQKENI.

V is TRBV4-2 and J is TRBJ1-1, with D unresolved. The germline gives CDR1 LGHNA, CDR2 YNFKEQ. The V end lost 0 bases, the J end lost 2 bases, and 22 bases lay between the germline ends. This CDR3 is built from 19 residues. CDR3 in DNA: TGTGCCAGCAGCCAAGATCCGCGCCGCGGTGGGGTGAGTAACACTGAAGCTTTCTTT. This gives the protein CASSQDPRRGGVSNTEAFF.

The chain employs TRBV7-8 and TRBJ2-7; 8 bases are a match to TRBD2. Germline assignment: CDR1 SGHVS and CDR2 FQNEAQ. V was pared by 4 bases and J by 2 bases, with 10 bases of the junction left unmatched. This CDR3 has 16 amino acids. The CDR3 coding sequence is TGTGCCAGCAGCTCCGAAGTGGCGGGGGGACCCTACGAGCAGTACTTC. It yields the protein CASSSEVAGGPYEQYF.

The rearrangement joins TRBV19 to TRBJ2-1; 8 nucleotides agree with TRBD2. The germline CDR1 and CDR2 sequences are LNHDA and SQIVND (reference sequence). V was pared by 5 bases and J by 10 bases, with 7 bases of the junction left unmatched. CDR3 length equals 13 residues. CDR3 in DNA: TGTGCCAGTAGTGACGGGGGGGCATGGGAGCAGTTCTTC. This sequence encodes CASSDGGAWEQFF.

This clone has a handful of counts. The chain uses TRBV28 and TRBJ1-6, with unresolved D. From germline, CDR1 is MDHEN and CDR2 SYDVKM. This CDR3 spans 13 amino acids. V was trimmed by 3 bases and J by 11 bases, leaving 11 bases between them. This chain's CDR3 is CASSFNWGTPLHF. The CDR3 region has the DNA TGTGCCAGCAGTTTTAATTGGGGAACACCCCTCCACTTT.

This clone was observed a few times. The chain's CDR3 is CASSLGLAGELFF. CDR3 bases: TGTGCCAGCAGTTTAGGGTTAGCCGGGGAGCTGTTTTTT. V and J are TRBV27 and TRBJ2-2; D remains ambiguous. Per the germline V gene, CDR1 is MNHEY and CDR2 is SMNVEV (reference sequence). The CDR3 is made up of 13 amino acids. Trimming removed 2 bases from V and 6 bases from J, with 7 bases in between.

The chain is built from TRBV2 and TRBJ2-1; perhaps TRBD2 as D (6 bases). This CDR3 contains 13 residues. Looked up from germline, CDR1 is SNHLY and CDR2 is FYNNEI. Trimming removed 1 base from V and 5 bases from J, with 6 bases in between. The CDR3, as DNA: TGTGCCAGCAGTGAAGGACTAGACAATGAGCAGTTCTTC. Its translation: CASSEGLDNEQFF.

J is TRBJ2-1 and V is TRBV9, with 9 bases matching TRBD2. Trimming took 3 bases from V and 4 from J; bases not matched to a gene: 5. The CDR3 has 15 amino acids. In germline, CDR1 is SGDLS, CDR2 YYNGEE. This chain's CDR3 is CASSASGGTYNEQFF. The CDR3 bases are TGTGCCAGCAGCGCGAGCGGGGGGACATACAATGAGCAGTTCTTC.

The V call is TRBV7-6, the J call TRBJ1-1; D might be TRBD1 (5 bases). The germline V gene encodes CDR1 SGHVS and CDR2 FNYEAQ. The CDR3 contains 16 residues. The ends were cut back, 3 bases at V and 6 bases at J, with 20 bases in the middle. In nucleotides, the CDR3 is TGTGCCAGCAGCTTTGGTACAACAGGTGCTAACGCTGAAGCTTTCTTT. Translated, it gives CASSFGTTGANAEAFF.

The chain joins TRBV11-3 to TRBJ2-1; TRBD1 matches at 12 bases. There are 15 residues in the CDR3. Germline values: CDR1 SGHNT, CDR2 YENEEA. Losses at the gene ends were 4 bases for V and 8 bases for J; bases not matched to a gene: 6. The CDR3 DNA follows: TGTGCCAGCAGCTCCAGGGGGACAGGGGGCTATGAGCAGTTCTTC. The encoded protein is CASSSRGTGGYEQFF.

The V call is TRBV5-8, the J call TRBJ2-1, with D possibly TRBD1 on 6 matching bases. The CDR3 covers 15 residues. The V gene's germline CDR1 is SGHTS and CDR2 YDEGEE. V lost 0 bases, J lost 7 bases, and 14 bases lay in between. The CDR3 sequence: CASSLGTAYLNEQFF. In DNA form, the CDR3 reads TGTGCCAGCAGCTTGGGGACAGCGTACCTTAATGAGCAGTTCTTC.

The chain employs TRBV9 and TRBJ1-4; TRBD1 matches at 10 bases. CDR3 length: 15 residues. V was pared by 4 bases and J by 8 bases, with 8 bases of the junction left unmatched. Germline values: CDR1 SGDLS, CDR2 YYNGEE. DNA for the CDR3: TGTGCCAGCAGCCAAACCGGGACAGGGGAAGAAAAACTGTTTTTT. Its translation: CASSQTGTGEEKLFF.

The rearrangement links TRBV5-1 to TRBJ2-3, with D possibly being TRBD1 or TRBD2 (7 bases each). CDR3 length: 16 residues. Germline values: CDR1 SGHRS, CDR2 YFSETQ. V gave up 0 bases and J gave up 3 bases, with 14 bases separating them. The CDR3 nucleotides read TGCGCCAGCAGCTTGGCCCCAGGGGGGGGGACAGATACGCAGTATTTT. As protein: CASSLAPGGGTDTQYF.

Here the CDR3 reads CASSQGLAGGPGTDTQYF. The CDR3 DNA is TGTGCCAGCAGCCAGGGTCTAGCGGGGGGGCCGGGCACAGATACGCAGTATTTT. V gene TRBV4-2 combines with J gene TRBJ2-3, with 12 positions matching TRBD2. This CDR3 is 18 amino acids long. Trimming removed 3 bases from V and 1 base from J; junction bases left unmatched: 8. The germline CDR1 and CDR2 sequences are LGHNA and YNFKEQ.

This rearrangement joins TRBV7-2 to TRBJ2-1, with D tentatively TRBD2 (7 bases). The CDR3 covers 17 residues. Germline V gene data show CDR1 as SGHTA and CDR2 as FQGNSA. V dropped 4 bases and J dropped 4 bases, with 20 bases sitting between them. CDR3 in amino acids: CASSSASAGAQYNEQFF. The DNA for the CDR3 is TGTGCCAGCAGCTCCGCCTCGGCGGGGGCCCAATACAATGAGCAGTTCTTC.

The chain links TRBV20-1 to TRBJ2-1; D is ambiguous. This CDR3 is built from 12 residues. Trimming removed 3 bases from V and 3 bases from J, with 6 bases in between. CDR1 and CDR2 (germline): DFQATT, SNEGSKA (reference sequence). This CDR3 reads CSASRSYNEQFF. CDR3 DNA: TGCAGTGCTAGTAGGAGCTACAATGAGCAGTTCTTC.

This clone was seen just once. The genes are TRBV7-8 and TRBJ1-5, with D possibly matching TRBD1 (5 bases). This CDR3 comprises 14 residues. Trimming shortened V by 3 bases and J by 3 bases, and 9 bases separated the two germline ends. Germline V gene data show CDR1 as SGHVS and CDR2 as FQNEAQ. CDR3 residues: CASSFYGANQPQHF. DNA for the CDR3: TGTGCCAGCAGCTTCTACGGGGCCAATCAGCCCCAGCATTTT.

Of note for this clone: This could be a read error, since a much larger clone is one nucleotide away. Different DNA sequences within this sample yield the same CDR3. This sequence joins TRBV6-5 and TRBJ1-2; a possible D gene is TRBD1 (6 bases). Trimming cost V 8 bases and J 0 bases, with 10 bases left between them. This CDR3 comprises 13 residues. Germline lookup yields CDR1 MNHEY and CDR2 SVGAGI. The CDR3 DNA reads TGTGCCAGCGGGGGGCCAGCTAACTATGGCTACACCTTC. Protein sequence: CASGGPANYGYTF.

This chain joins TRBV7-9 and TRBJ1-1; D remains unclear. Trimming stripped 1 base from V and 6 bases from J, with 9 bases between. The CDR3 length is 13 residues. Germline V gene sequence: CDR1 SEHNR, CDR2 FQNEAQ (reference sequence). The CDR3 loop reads CASSLDYGSEAFF. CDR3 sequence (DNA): TGTGCCAGCAGCTTAGACTACGGCTCTGAAGCTTTCTTT.

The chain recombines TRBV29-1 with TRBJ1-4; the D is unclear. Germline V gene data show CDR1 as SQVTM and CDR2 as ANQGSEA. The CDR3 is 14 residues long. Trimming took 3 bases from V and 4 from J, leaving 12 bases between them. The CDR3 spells CSVEGSGRNEKLFF. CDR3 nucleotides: TGCAGCGTTGAGGGCAGCGGGCGTAATGAAAAACTGTTTTTT.